This T cell receptor beta chain was recovered during a study of CD8 T cells in ankylosing spondylitis. Study observations and caveats: It appeared that ankylosing spondylitis blood was characterized by a TCR beta motif of seven or eight highly homologous variants. Past research had described some motif variants in reactive arthritis synovial fluid and blood. Reported data indicate significant enrichment of disease-linked clones within matched ankylosing spondylitis synovial fluid.

The V end lost 6 bases, the J end lost 9 bases, and 15 bases lay between the germline ends. The CDR3 is 13 residues long. Construction of TCR beta libraries was performed using quantitative 5'-RACE with molecular barcodes. In TCRdb, the 5' RACE reads were re-called with MiXCR into one record per CDR3 protein. The sample records 350,000 or so distinct CDR3 sequences, 7.5% to 9% being singletons. This clonotype was found many times. Its antigen is not known. This TCR was sampled from a male donor with ankylosing spondylitis. This rearrangement joins TRBV12-3 or TRBV12-4 to TRBJ1-5; D gene uncertain. The sample consisted of blood, either unsorted or a sorted T cell fraction (not recorded which). The CDR3: CASRYGPVRPQHF. DNA for the CDR3: TGTGCCAGCAGATACGGACCGGTACGGCCCCAGCATTTT.